This paragraph reports one TCR beta chain. The RNA, about 0.45 to 1 ug, was put through reverse transcription using random hexamers. TCRdb processed the immunoSEQ multiplex PCR reads anew with MiXCR; each CDR3 protein has one entry. This sample has some 220,000 distinct CDR3 sequences, with about 95% found just once. The data belong to a study of CD8 T cells in Susac syndrome. Germline V gene data show CDR1 as SQVTM and CDR2 as ANQGSEA. V was trimmed by 6 bases and J by 2 bases, leaving 1 base between them. The CDR3 is 9 residues long. The V gene is TRBV29-1, the J gene TRBJ1-1, with D uncertain. The TCR sequence derives from a human donor with multiple sclerosis. Sequenced input: CD4+ T cells from PBMCs. The chain's CDR3 is CSVNTEAFF. The CDR3 coding sequence is TGCAGCGTAAACACTGAAGCTTTCTTT.